This TCR beta chain was sequenced in a study of blood T cells in healthy people across ages. Study summary: Template switching caught about one barcoded beta molecule for each two T cells. Regarding the study as a whole: It was found that TCR beta diversity correlated strongly with the percentage of naive T cells. It was the long-lived donors that had more naive CD4+ cells and higher diversity than aged donors.

Germline V CDR1 and CDR2: SQVTM, ANQGSEA. This CDR3 is 13 amino acids long. Then a second PCR, running roughly 7 to 11 cycles, was carried out with a sample-barcoded 5' primer and a J-beta primer mix. TCRdb ran MiXCR on the 5' RACE reads and lists one entry per CDR3 protein. The sample lists about 1.1 million distinct CDR3 sequences; 35% to 45% were seen once. Each of the donors had approximately 10 milliliters of peripheral blood drawn into EDTA-treated Vacutainer tubes. Concerning this clonotype itself: The antigen remains undetermined. At one end the junction does not follow the germline gene, possibly because of a read error.

This TCR was recovered from a man aged 18 to 35 in good health. The chain joins TRBV29-1 to TRBJ1-1; D might be TRBD1 (5 bases). The sample consisted of blood. The CDR3 is CGVGGTMNTEAFF. The CDR3 DNA is TGCGGCGTTGGGGGAACAATGAACACTGAAGCTTTCTTT.